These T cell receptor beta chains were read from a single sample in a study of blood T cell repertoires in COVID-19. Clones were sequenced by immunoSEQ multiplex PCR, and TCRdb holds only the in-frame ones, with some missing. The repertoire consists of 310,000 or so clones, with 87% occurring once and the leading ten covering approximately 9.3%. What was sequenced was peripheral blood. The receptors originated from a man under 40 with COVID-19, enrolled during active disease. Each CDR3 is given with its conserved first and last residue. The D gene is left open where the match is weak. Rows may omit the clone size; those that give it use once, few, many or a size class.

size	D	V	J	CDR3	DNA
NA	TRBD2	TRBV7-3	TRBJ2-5	CASSTPGSGAQYF	TGTGCCAGCAGCACCCCAGGGAGCGGGGCCCAGTACTTC
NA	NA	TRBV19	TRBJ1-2	CASSLSGVLYGYTF	TGTGCCAGTAGTCTATCCGGGGTTCTCTATGGCTACACCTTC
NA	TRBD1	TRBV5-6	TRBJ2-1	CASSRTGNYNEQFF	TGTGCCAGCAGCCGGACAGGGAATTACAATGAGCAGTTCTTC
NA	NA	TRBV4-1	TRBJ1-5	CASSQSPGVGQPQHF	TGCGCCAGCAGCCAATCCCCAGGGGTTGGTCAGCCCCAGCATTTT
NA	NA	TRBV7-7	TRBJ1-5	CASSLSIGVRQPQHF	TGTGCCAGCAGCTTAAGCATCGGGGTTCGACAGCCCCAGCATTTT
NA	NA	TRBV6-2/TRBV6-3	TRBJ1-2	CASSYTSDFYGYTF	TGTGCCAGCAGTTACACGTCTGACTTCTATGGCTACACCTTC
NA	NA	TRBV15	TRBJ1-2	CATSRDQGGYTF	TGTGCCACCAGCAGAGATCAGGGAGGCTACACCTTC
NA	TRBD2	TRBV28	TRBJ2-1	CASRPSGRSSYNEQFF	TGTGCCAGCAGACCAAGCGGGAGGTCTTCCTACAATGAGCAGTTCTTC
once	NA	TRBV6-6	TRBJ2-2	CASRPGMNTGELFF	TGTGCCAGCAGACCCGGGATGAACACCGGGGAGCTGTTTTTT
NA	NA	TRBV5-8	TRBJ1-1	CASSFRGTEAFF	TGTGCCAGCAGCTTTCGGGGGACTGAAGCTTTCTTT
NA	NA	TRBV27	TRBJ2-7	CASSLTGGGGEQYF	TGTGCCAGCAGTCTAACAGGGGGGGGAGGCGAGCAGTACTTC
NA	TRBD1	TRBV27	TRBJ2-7	CASRGGSNYEQYF	TGTGCCAGCCGAGGGGGCTCTAACTACGAGCAGTACTTC
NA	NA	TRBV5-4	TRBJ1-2	CASSLAGVLNYGYTF	TGTGCCAGCAGCTTGGCAGGGGTCCTAAACTATGGCTACACCTTC
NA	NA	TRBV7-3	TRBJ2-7	CASSPKGTYEQYF	TGTGCCAGCAGCCCCAAGGGGACCTACGAGCAGTACTTC
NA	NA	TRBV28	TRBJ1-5	CASAGGSIEQPQHF	TGTGCCAGCGCCGGTGGGAGCATTGAACAGCCCCAGCATTTT
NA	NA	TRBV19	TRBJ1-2	CASREGPWGYGYTF	TGTGCCAGTAGGGAGGGCCCCTGGGGCTATGGCTACACCTTC
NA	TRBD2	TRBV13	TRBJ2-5	CASSLNSAGGRQETQYF	TGTGCCAGCAGCTTGAATTCAGCGGGGGGTCGGCAAGAGACCCAGTACTTC
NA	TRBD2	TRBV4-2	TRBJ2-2	CASSQERAGGGELFF	TGTGCCAGCAGCCAAGAACGTGCGGGGGGCGGGGAGCTGTTTTTT
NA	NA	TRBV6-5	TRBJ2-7	CASSYSRGASYEQYF	TGTGCCAGCAGTTACTCACGGGGGGCTTCCTACGAGCAGTACTTC